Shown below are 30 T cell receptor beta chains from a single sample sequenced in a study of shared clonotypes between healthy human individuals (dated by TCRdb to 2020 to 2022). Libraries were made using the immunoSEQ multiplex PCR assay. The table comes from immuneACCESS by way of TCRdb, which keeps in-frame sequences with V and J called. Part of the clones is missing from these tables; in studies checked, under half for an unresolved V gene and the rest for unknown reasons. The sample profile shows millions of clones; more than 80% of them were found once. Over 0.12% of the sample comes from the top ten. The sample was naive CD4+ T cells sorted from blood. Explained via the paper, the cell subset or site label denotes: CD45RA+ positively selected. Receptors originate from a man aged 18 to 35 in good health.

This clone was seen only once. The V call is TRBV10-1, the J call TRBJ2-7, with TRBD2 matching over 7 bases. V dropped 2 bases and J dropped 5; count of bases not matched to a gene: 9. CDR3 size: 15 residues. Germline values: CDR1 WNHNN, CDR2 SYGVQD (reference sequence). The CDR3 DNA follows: TGCGCCAGCAGTGAGAGCGGGCTAGCGGTTAACGAGCAGTACTTC. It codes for CASSESGLAVNEQYF.

The CDR3 loop reads CASSPLGREQYF. The CDR3 nucleotides are TGTGCCAGCTCACCGTTGGGGAGGGAGCAGTACTTC. The chain combines TRBV18 with TRBJ2-7; D might be TRBD2 (6 bases). Trimming took off 3 bases at V and 7 bases at J, with 10 bases between the two ends. This CDR3 has 12 amino acids. CDR1 and CDR2 (germline): KGHSH, LQKENI.

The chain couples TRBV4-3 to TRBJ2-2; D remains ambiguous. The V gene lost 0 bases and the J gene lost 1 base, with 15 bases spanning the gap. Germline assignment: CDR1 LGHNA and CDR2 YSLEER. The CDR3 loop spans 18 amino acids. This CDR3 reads CASSQDESSLWNTGELFF. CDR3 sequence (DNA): TGCGCCAGCAGCCAAGACGAGTCTAGTCTTTGGAACACCGGGGAGCTGTTTTTT.

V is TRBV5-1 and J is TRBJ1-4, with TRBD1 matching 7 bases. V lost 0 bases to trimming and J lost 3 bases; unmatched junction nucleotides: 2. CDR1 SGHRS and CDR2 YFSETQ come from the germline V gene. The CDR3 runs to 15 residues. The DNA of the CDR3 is TGCGCCAGCAGCTTGGCCCAGGGGGCTAATGAAAAACTGTTTTTT. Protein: CASSLAQGANEKLFF.

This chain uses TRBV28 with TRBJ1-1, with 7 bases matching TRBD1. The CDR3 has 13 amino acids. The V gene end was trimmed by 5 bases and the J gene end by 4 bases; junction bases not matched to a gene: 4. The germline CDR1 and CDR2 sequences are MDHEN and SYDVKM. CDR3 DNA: TGTGCCAGCAGTAGGGGGCGCCGCACTGAAGCTTTCTTT. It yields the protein CASSRGRRTEAFF.

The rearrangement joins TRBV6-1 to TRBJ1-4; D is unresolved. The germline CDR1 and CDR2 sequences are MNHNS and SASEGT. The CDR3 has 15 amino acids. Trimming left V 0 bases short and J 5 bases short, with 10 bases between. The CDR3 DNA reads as TGTGCCAGCAGTGAAGCCTCCGCCGGGAATGAAAAACTGTTTTTT. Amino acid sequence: CASSEASAGNEKLFF.

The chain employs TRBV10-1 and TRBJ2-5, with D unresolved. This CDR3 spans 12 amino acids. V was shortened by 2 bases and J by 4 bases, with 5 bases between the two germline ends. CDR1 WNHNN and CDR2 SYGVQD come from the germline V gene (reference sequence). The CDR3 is CASSEGRETQYF. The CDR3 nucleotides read TGCGCCAGCAGTGAGGGGCGAGAGACCCAGTACTTC.

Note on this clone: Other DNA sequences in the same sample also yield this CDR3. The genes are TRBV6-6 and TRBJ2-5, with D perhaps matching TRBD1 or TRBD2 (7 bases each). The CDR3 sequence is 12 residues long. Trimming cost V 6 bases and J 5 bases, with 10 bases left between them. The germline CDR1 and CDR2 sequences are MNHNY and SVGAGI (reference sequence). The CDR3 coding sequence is TGTGCCAGCAGCAGGGGGGGGGAGACCCAGTACTTC. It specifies CASSRGGETQYF.

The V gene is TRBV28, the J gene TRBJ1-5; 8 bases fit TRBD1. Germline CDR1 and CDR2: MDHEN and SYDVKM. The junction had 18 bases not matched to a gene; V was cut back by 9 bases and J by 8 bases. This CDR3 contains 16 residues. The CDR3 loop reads CARISLRQGRGEPQHF. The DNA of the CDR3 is TGTGCCAGGATATCACTAAGACAGGGGAGGGGGGAGCCCCAGCATTTT.

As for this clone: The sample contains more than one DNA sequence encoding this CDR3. In DNA, the CDR3 is TGTGCCAGCAGCTTAGTTGGGACAGATACGCAGTATTTT. This translates into CASSLVGTDTQYF. This chain joins TRBV7-9 and TRBJ2-3; D not certain. With 1 base removed from V and 3 bases from J, the gap between germline ends came to 5 bases. This CDR3 contains 13 residues. Germline assignment: CDR1 SEHNR and CDR2 FQNEAQ (reference sequence). Full variable domain (remainder filled in from reference TRBV7-9 and TRBJ2-3): DTGVSQNPRHKITKRGQNVTFRCDPISEHNRLYWYRQTLGQGPEFLTYFQNEAQLEKSRLLSDRFSAERPKGSFSTLEIQRTEQGDSAMYLCASSLVGTDTQYFGPGTRLTVL.

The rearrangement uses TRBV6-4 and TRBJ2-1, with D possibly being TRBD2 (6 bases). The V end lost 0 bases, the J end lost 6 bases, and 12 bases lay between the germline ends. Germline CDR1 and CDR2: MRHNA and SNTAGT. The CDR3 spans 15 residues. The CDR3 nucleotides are TGTGCCAGCAGTGACTCTGGTGGGAGGACCAATGAGCAGTTCTTC. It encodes CASSDSGGRTNEQFF.

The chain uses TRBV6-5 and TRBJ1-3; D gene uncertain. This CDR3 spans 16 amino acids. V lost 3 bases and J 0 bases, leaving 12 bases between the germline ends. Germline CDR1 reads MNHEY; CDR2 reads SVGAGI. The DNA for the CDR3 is TGTGCCAGCAGTTATACTGACAATACCTCTGGAAACACCATATATTTT. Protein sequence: CASSYTDNTSGNTIYF.

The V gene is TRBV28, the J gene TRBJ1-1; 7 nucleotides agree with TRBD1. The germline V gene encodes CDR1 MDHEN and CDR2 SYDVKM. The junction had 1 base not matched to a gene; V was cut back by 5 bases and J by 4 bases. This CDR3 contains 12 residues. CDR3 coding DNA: TGTGCCAGCAGTGGACAGGTCACTGAAGCTTTCTTT. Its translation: CASSGQVTEAFF.

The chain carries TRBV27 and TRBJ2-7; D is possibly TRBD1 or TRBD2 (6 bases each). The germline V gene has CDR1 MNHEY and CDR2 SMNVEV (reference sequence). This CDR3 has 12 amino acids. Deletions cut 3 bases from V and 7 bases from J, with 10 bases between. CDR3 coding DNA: TGTGCCAGCAGTTTCACAGGGAGGGAGCAGTACTTC. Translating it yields CASSFTGREQYF.

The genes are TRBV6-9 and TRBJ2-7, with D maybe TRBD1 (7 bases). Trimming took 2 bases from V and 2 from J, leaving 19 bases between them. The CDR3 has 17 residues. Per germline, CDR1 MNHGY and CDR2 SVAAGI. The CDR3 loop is CASSYPLDRDFTYEQYF. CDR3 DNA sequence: TGTGCCAGCAGTTATCCGCTCGACAGGGACTTCACCTACGAGCAGTACTTC.

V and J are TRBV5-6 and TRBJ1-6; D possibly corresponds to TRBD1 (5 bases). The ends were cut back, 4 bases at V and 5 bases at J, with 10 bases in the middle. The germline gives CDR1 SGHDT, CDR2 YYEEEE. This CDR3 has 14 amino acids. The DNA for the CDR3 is TGTGCCAGCAGCGGGACGGACAATAATTCACCCCTCCACTTT. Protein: CASSGTDNNSPLHF.

CDR3 nucleotides: TGTGCCAGCAGCTTAGATCGGGGTTCGTGGAGACACACAGATACGCAGTATTTT. Protein sequence: CASSLDRGSWRHTDTQYF. The genes are TRBV11-2 and TRBJ2-3; possible D gene TRBD2, 5 bases. CDR1 is SGHAT, CDR2 FQNNGV, per germline. Trimming shortened V by 0 bases and J by 2 bases, and 18 bases separated the two germline ends. This CDR3 region has 18 residues.

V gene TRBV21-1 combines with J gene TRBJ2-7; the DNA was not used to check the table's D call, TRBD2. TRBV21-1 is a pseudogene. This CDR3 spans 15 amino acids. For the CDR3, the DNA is TGTGCCAGCAGCCAGACTAGCGGGTCAACCTACGAGCAGTACTTC. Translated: CASSQTSGSTYEQYF.

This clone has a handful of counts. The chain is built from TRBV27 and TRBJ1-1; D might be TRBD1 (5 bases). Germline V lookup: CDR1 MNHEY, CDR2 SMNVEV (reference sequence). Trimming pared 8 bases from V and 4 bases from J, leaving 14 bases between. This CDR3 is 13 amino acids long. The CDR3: CASHRQGGTEAFF. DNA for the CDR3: TGTGCCAGCCACCGCCAGGGAGGCACTGAAGCTTTCTTT.

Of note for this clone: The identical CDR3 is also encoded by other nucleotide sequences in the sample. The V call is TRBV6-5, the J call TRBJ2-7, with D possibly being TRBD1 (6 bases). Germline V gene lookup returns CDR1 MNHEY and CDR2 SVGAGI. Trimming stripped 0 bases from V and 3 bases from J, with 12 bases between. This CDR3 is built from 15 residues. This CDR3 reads CASSYSGQGYYEQYF. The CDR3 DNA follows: TGTGCCAGCAGTTACTCGGGCCAGGGGTACTACGAGCAGTACTTC.

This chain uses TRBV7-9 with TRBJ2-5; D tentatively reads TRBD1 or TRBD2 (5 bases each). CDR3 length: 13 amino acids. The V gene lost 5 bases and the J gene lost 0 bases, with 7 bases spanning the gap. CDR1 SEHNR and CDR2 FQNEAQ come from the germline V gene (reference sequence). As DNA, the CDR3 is TGTGCCAGCAGCAGGGACCACCAAGAGACCCAGTACTTC. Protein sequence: CASSRDHQETQYF.

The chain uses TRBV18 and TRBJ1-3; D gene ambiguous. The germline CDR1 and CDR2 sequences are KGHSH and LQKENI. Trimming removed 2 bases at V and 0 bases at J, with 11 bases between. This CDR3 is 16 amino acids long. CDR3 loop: CASSPFPANSGNTIYF. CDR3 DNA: TGTGCCAGCTCACCATTTCCTGCCAACTCTGGAAACACCATATATTTT.

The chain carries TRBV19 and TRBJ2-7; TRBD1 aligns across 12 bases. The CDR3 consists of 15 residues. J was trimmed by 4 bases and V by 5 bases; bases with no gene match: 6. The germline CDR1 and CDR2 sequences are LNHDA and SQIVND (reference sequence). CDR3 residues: CASSPGDRGLYEQYF. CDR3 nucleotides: TGTGCCAGTAGTCCCGGGGACAGGGGGCTGTACGAGCAGTACTTC. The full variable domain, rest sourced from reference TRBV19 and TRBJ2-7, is DGGITQSPKYLFRKEGQNVTLSCEQNLNHDAMYWYRQDPGQGLRLIYYSQIVNDFQKGDIAEGYSVSREKKESFPLTVTSAQKNPTAFYLCASSPGDRGLYEQYFGPGTRLTVT.

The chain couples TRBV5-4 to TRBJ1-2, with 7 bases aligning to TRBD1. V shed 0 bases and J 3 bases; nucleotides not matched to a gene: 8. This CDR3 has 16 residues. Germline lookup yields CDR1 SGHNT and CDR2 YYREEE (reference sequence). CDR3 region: CASSLERLRGDYGYTF. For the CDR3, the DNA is TGTGCCAGCAGCTTGGAGCGGCTCAGGGGGGACTATGGCTACACCTTC.

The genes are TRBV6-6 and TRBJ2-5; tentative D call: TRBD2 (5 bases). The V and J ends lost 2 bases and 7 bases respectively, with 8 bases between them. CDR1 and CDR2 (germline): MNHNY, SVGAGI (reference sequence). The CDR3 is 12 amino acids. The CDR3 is CASSYLEGTQYF. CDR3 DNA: TGTGCCAGCAGTTACCTCGAGGGGACCCAGTACTTC.

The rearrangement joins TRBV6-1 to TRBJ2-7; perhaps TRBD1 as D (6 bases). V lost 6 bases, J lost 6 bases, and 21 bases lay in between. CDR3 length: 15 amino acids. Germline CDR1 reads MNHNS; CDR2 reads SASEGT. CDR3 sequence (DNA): TGTGCCAGCAGGTTGCTACAGGGTTTTTTAGGCGAGCAGTACTTC. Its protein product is CASRLLQGFLGEQYF.

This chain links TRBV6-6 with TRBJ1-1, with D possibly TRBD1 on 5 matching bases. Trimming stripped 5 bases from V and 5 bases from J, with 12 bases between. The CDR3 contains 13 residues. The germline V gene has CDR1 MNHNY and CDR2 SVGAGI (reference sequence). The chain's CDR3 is CASSRGTSTEAFF. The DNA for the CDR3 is TGTGCCAGCAGTCGTGGGACCTCTACTGAAGCTTTCTTT.

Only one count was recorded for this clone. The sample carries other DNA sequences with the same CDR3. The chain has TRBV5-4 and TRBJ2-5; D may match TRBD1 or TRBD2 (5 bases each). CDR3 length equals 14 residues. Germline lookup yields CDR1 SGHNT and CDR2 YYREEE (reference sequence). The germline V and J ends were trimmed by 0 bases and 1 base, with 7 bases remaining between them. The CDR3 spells CASSLGGTQETQYF. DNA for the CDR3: TGTGCCAGCAGCTTGGGAGGGACCCAAGAGACCCAGTACTTC.

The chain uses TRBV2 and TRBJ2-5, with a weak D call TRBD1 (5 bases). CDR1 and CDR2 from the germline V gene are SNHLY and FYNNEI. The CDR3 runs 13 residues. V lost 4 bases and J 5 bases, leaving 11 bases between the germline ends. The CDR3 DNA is TGTGCCAGCAGTGTTCAGGGCAGGGAGACCCAGTACTTC. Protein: CASSVQGRETQYF.

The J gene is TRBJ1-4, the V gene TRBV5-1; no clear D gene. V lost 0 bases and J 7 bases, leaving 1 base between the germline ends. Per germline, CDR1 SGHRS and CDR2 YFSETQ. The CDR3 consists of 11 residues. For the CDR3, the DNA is TGCGCCAGCAGCTTGGTTGAAAAACTGTTTTTT. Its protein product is CASSLVEKLFF.